Listed here are 7 T cell receptor beta chains from one sample, sequenced in a study of CD8+ T cells in alopecia areata. The study team obtained lesional scalp punch biopsies and peripheral blood from alopecia areata patients. Extraction of RNA preceded its reverse transcription into cDNA, which served as the sequencing template. Assay: immunoSEQ multiplex PCR; the TCRdb copy retains only in-frame clones and omits some. The data contain about 12,000 clones, roughly 56% of them seen just once; the ten biggest clones take up approximately 13%. The sample comprised skin. The source is a human donor with alopecia areata.

The chain recombines TRBV10-3 with TRBJ1-1, with D tentatively TRBD1 (6 bases). CDR1 is ENHRY, CDR2 SYGVKD, per germline. V lost 0 bases to trimming and J lost 5 bases, with 13 bases between them. This CDR3 comprises 15 residues. CDR3 DNA: TGTGCCATCAGTGAGTCTGACAGGCGGAATACTGAAGCTTTCTTT. The encoded protein is CAISESDRRNTEAFF.

The chain uses TRBV12-5 and TRBJ2-2, with 8 bases identical to TRBD2. This CDR3 is built from 20 residues. The trim removed 0 bases at V and 3 bases at J, leaving 15 bases unmatched. Germline loops: CDR1 LGHNT, CDR2 FRNRAP. The CDR3 nucleotides read TGTGCTAGTGGTTTGGTACTTTCGGGCGGGGGGCCCTCGGACACCGGGGAGCTGTTTTTT. This translates into CASGLVLSGGGPSDTGELFF.

This chain connects TRBV27 to TRBJ2-7; 14 bases match TRBD2. The germline gives CDR1 MNHEY, CDR2 SMNVEV (reference sequence). Trimming cost V 3 bases and J 3 bases; bases outside gene matches: 1. This CDR3 contains 15 residues. The CDR3 region is CASSFGLAGGYEQYF. DNA for the CDR3: TGTGCCAGCAGTTTCGGACTAGCGGGAGGCTACGAGCAGTACTTC.

This clone is medium-sized by share. The chain links TRBV29-1 to TRBJ2-7, with D tentatively TRBD1 (6 bases). V lost 4 bases and J lost 6, with 19 bases in between. In germline, CDR1 is SQVTM, CDR2 ANQGSEA. The CDR3 has 14 amino acids. CDR3 nucleotides: TGCAGCGTTGCCCAAGGACAGACCTACTCCGAGCAGTACTTC. Its translation is CSVAQGQTYSEQYF.

This chain joins TRBV7-2 and TRBJ1-1; the D gene is possibly TRBD1 (5 bases). V was cut by 1 base and J by 3 bases, with 12 bases left in between. The germline gives CDR1 SGHTA, CDR2 FQGNSA. This CDR3 is 15 amino acids long. The CDR3 DNA sequence: TGTGCCAGCAGCTTAGAGGGGTTTAGGTACACTGAAGCTTTCTTT. Translating gives CASSLEGFRYTEAFF.

This CDR3 reads CASSTAQGVQYEQYF. The CDR3 DNA reads TGTGCCAGCAGCACCGCCCAGGGGGTACAGTACGAGCAGTACTTC. The chain combines TRBV28 with TRBJ2-7; 7 bases line up with TRBD1. The length of the CDR3 is 15 residues. Unmatched junction bases numbered 12, after V lost 6 bases and J lost 4 bases. CDR1 MDHEN and CDR2 SYDVKM come from the germline V gene.

This clone was detected only a few times. The chain joins TRBV28 to TRBJ2-7; D is possibly TRBD1 or TRBD2 (6 bases each). Trimming shortened V by 8 bases and J by 2 bases, and 19 bases separated the two germline ends. The CDR3 contains 15 residues. Germline values: CDR1 MDHEN, CDR2 SYDVKM. The CDR3 DNA is TGTGCCAGCGGAACCGGGAGAGGGGGAACCTACGAGCAGTACTTC. This codes for CASGTGRGGTYEQYF.